This T cell receptor (beta chain) derives from a study of beta chain features in type 1 diabetes. Findings of the study overall: Moderate yet significant TCRB CDR3 shortening was seen in Type 1 diabetes patients in all four CD4+ subsets. Equally in patients and controls, PCR might preferentially amplify shorter templates.

The sequenced template was cDNA made from the entire isolated RNA. An average approximately 3.3 million reads came from naive, central memory and regulatory T cell samples. This table comes from immunoSEQ multiplex PCR, and its TCRdb copy is limited to in-frame clones, with some not included. Of around 690,000 clones listed, roughly 12% were seen once; the top ten hold roughly 0.11%. Germline CDR1 is SGHNT and CDR2 is YENEEA. CDR3 length: 14 residues. V dropped 4 bases and J dropped 10 bases, with 16 bases sitting between them. In the case of this clone: Its specificity is not known.

This rearrangement joins TRBV11-3 to TRBJ2-2, with TRBD2 as a possible D gene (6 bases). The clonotype originates from a man aged 30 to 45 with type 1 diabetes. Sequencing was carried out using naive CD4+ T cells from blood. As DNA, the CDR3 is TGTGCCAGCAGCTCGTTCGGGGGTGAGGAGGAGCTGTTTTTT. It codes for CASSSFGGEEELFF.